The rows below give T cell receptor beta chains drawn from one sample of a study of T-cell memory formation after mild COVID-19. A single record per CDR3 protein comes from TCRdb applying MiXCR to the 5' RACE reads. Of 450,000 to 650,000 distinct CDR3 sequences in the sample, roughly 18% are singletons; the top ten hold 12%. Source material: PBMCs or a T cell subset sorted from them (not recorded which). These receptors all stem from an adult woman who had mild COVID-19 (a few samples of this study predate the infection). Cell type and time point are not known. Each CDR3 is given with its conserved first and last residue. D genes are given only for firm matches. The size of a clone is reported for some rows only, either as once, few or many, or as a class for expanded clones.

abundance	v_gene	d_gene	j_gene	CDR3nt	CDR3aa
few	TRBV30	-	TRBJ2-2	TGTGCCTGGAGTGTACTTTCTCTGGTCGGCACCGGGGAGCTGTTTTTT	CAWSVLSLVGTGELFF
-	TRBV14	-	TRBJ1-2	TGTGCCAGCAGCCAGGGACCGGGGAGCCACTATGGCTACACCTTC	CASSQGPGSHYGYTF
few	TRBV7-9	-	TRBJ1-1	TGTGCCAGCAGCTTAGCGCTCAGAGGCCCTGAAGCTTTCTTT	CASSLALRGPEAFF
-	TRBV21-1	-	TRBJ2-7	TGTGCCAGCAGCCTCCTTAGAGGGTGGTTGTACGAGCAGTACTTC	CASSLLRGWLYEQYF
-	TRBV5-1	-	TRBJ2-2	TGCGCCAGCAGCTTGCTCGATTCAGGCACCGGGGAGCTGTTTTTT	CASSLLDSGTGELFF
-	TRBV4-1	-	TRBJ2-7	TGCGCCAGCAGCCTCCGGGGTATCGACGAGCAGTACTTC	CASSLRGIDEQYF
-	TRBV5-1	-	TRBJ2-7	TGCGCCAGCAGCTACAGGGAGGGGACGACTGGTTCTGACGAGCAGTACTTC	CASSYREGTTGSDEQYF
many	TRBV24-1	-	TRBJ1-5	TGTGCCACCAGTGATAGTGGCAGGGGTATAGGCAATCAGCCCCAGCATTTT	CATSDSGRGIGNQPQHF
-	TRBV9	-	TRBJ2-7	TGTGCCAGCAGCGCCACCACTACCTTAGCGGCCGAGAACGAGCAGTACTTC	CASSATTTLAAENEQYF
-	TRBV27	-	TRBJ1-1	TGTGCCAGCAGTCTAGGGGTGATGAACACTGAAGCTTTCTTT	CASSLGVMNTEAFF
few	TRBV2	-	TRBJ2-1	TGTGCCAGCAGCGAGGAAAAGCGGGCCTCCTACAATGAGCAGTTCTTC	CASSEEKRASYNEQFF
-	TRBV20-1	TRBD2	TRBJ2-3	TGCAGTGCTAGAGAATTCCGTCTAGCGGGGAGCACAGATACGCAGTATTTT	CSAREFRLAGSTDTQYF
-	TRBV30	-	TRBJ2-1	TGTGCCTGGAGTGTACTCTTAACGAATGAGCAGTTCTTC	CAWSVLLTNEQFF
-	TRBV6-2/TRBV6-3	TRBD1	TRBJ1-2	TGTGCCAGCAGTCCTTGGAGACAGGGGGAGGACTATGGCTACACCTTC	CASSPWRQGEDYGYTF
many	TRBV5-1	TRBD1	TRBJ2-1	TGCGCCAGCAGCTTGGCGGGACAGACGTACAATGAGCAGTTCTTC	CASSLAGQTYNEQFF
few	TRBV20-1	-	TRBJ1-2	TGCAGTGCTAGAGGTACAGGTCCCGGAGCTAACTATGGCTACACCTTC	CSARGTGPGANYGYTF
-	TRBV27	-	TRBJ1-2	TGTGCCAGCAGTTTTCGAGGGGGTAGTGGCTACACCTTC	CASSFRGGSGYTF
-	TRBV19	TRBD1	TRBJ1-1	TGTGCCAGTAGTATCTGGAAGGGGGCCGGTGGAACTGAAGCTTTCTTT	CASSIWKGAGGTEAFF
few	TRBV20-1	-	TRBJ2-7	TGCAGTGCTAGAGAGAGGAACAGGGCTTACGAGCAGTACTTC	CSARERNRAYEQYF
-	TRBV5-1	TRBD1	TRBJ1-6	TGCGCCAGCAAAAGGGACAGCAGCTCCTATAATTCACCCCTCCACTTT	CASKRDSSSYNSPLHF
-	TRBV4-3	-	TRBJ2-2	TGCGCCAGCAGCCAAGATCCCTCGGTCGGGGAGCTGTTTTTT	CASSQDPSVGELFF
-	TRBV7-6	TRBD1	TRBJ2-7	TGTGCCAGCAGCGTTGACCGGGACAGGGCATACGAGCAGTACTTC	CASSVDRDRAYEQYF
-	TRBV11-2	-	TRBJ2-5	TGTGCCAGCAGCTTAGTTGGTCCCCAGTACTTC	CASSLVGPQYF
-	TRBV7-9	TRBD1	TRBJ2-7	TGTGCCAGCAGCTTCGGTCAGGGGGACCTCGAGCAGTACTTC	CASSFGQGDLEQYF
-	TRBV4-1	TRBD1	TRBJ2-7	TGCGCCAGCAGCCAAGAGGACAGGACACCAGACGAGCAGTACTTC	CASSQEDRTPDEQYF
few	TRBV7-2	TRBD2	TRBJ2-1	TGTGCCAGCAGCTCTCCGGGACTAGCGGGAGGTGGCTCCTACAATGAGCAGTTCTTC	CASSSPGLAGGGSYNEQFF
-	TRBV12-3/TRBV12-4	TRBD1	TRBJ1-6	TGTGCCAGCAGTTTAGCCGGGACAGGGGCGTATTCACCCCTCCACTTT	CASSLAGTGAYSPLHF
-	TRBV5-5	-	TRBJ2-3	TGTGCCAGCAGCTTGATACGGAGAACTAGCACAGATACGCAGTATTTT	CASSLIRRTSTDTQYF
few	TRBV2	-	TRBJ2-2	TGTGCCAGCAGTCTGCCGGTCAACACCGGGGAGCTGTTTTTT	CASSLPVNTGELFF
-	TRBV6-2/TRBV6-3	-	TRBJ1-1	TGTGCCAGCAGTTCGACAGCCACTGAAGCTTTCTTT	CASSSTATEAFF
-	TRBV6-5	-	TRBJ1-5	TGTGCCAGCAGTTCTTCCGGGGTGAATCAGCCCCAGCATTTT	CASSSSGVNQPQHF
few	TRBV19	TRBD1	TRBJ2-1	TGTGCCAGTAGTGTCGGGACAGGGGGGAATGAGCAGTTCTTC	CASSVGTGGNEQFF
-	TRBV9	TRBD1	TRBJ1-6	TGTGCCAGCTCCGGGACAGGTGGACGGTCACCCCTCCACTTT	CASSGTGGRSPLHF
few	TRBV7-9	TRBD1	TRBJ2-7	TGTGCCACCGAATCGGACAGGGAGCAGTACTTC	CATESDREQYF
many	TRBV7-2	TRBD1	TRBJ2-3	TGTGCCAGCAGCCTCCAGGGGGCAGATACGCAGTATTTT	CASSLQGADTQYF
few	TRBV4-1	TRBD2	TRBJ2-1	TGCGCCAGCAGGCCCGGGACTAGCGGGGGGGATGAGCAGTTCTTC	CASRPGTSGGDEQFF
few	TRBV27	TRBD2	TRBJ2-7	TGTGCCAGCAGACTTAGCGGGAGTCTCAACGAGCAGTACTTC	CASRLSGSLNEQYF
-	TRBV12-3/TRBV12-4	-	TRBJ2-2	TGTGCCAGCAGCCCCGGGACCGACAACGGGGAGCTGTTTTTT	CASSPGTDNGELFF
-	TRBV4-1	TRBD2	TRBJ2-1	TGCGCCAGCAGCCAAGCGACTAGCGGGGGGCCCTATGAGCAGTTCTTC	CASSQATSGGPYEQFF
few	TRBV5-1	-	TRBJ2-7	TGCGCCAGCAGCTTCACCGGGACACTTCCCTACGAGCAGTACTTC	CASSFTGTLPYEQYF
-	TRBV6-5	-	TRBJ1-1	TGTGCCAGCAGTTACGGAGCGCGAAGGGGGACTAACACTGAAGCTTTCTTT	CASSYGARRGTNTEAFF
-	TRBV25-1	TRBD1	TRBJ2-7	TGTGCCAGCGGCGACAGGGGCCGAGGCGAGCAGTACTTC	CASGDRGRGEQYF
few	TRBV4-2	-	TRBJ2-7	TGTGCCAGCAGCCAAGACAGGGTCTCCCACGAGCAGTACTTC	CASSQDRVSHEQYF
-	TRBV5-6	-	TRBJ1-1	TGTGCCAGCAGTCTACCCAGAATCATGAACACTGAAGCTTTCTTT	CASSLPRIMNTEAFF
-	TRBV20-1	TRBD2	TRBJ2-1	TGCAGTGCTAGCCCCCAGACTAGCGGGAATGAGCAGTTCTTC	CSASPQTSGNEQFF
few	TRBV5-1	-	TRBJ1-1	TGCGCCAGCAGTTACCGGGGGGTTTTGAACACTGAAGCTTTCTTT	CASSYRGVLNTEAFF
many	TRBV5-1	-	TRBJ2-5	TGCGCCAGCAGCTCGATGGGATTGGAGACCCAGTACTTC	CASSSMGLETQYF
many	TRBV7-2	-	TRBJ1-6	TGTGCCAGCAGCTTAGGGGGGCCTAATTCACCCCTCCACTTT	CASSLGGPNSPLHF
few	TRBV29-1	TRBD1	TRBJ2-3	TGCAGCGCCAGCTCCGGGACAGCCACAGATACGCAGTATTTT	CSASSGTATDTQYF
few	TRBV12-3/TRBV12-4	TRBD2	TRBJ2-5	TGTGCCAGCAGTGGAGGAGCGGGGGAGTACCAAGAGACCCAGTACTTC	CASSGGAGEYQETQYF
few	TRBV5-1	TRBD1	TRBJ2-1	TGCGCCAGCAGCTTGGGACAGGGGTTGGATGAGCAGTTCTTC	CASSLGQGLDEQFF
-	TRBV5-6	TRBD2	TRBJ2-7	TGTGCCAGCAGCTCGGAGCGGGGGACTTACGAGCAGTACTTC	CASSSERGTYEQYF
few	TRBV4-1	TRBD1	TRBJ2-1	TGCGCCAGCAGCCAAGCGGGACAGACCTACAATGAGCAGTTCTTC	CASSQAGQTYNEQFF
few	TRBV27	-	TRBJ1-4	TGTGCCAGCAGTCTACTCTCGGACAGAGGTGAAAAACTGTTTTTT	CASSLLSDRGEKLFF
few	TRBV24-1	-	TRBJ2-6	TGTGCCACCAGTGATCCAGGGATTGGGGCCAACGTCCTGACTTTC	CATSDPGIGANVLTF
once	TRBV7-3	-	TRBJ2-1	TGTGCCAGCAGCTCCCTGGGCAGCAATGAGCAGTTCTTC	CASSSLGSNEQFF
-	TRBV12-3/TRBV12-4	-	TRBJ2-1	TGTGCCAGCGGGGAGCCTAGGACTAACAATGAGCAGTTCTTC	CASGEPRTNNEQFF
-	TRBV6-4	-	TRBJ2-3	TGTGCCAGCAGTGACAGGGTCGGCACAGATACGCAGTATTTT	CASSDRVGTDTQYF
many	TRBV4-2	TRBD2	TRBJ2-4	TGTGCCAGCAGCCCCGAGAGCGGGGGTGGAAACATTCAGTACTTC	CASSPESGGGNIQYF
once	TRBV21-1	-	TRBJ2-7	TGTGCCAGCAGCAATGGCCAGCGGGACCTCTACGAGCAGTACTTC	CASSNGQRDLYEQYF